This entry lists 9 T cell receptor beta chains sequenced from one sample in a study of CD8 T cells in Susac syndrome. A quantity of roughly 0.5 to 1 ug RNA underwent reverse transcription using random hexamers. TCRdb independently ran MiXCR on the immunoSEQ multiplex PCR reads; one entry per CDR3 protein. Among more than 70,000 distinct CDR3 sequences listed, around nine tenths were seen once. The sample was CD8+ T cells from PBMCs. Receptors originate from a human donor with multiple sclerosis.

V gene TRBV14 combines with J gene TRBJ2-7; 7 bases match TRBD2. The junction had 3 bases not matched to a gene; V was cut back by 4 bases and J by 3 bases. This CDR3 region has 13 residues. Germline V gene lookup returns CDR1 SGHDN and CDR2 FVKESK. The CDR3 here is CASSRGGHYEQYF. CDR3 nucleotide sequence: TGTGCCAGCAGCCGGGGAGGGCACTACGAGCAGTACTTC.

The rearrangement joins TRBV19 to TRBJ2-1; D might be TRBD2 (5 bases). CDR1 is LNHDA and CDR2 is SQIVND in the germline V gene (reference sequence). V shed 5 bases and J shed 14 bases, with 22 bases lying between them. CDR3 length: 14 amino acids. The CDR3 DNA reads as TGTGCCAGTAGTCTCACCCCGTCGGCGCAGGAGGAGTTCTTC. Protein product: CASSLTPSAQEEFF.

The rearrangement links TRBV28 to TRBJ2-7, with D perhaps being TRBD1 or TRBD2 (5 bases each). Germline V gives CDR1 MDHEN, CDR2 SYDVKM. V was cut by 5 bases and J by 6 bases, with 17 bases left in between. The CDR3 extends over 14 amino acids. CDR3 in DNA: TGTGCCAGCAGTCCGACCGGGCCCGGGACCGAGCAGTACTTC. Translation gives CASSPTGPGTEQYF.

The gene calls are TRBV14 and TRBJ2-7, with D hard to call. The V and J ends lost 2 bases and 2 bases respectively, with 4 bases between them. The CDR3 is 12 residues long. Germline loops: CDR1 SGHDN, CDR2 FVKESK. CDR3 protein: CASSQTTYEQYF. CDR3 bases: TGTGCCAGCAGCCAAACAACCTACGAGCAGTACTTC.

This clonotype has a single count. This chain connects TRBV20-1 to TRBJ2-7; D is ambiguous. The CDR3 extends over 17 amino acids. Trimming took 0 bases from V and 2 from J, leaving 20 bases between them. Germline lookup yields CDR1 DFQATT and CDR2 SNEGSKA (reference sequence). The CDR3 spells CSARDEREVGAPYEQYF. The DNA for the CDR3 is TGCAGTGCTAGAGATGAAAGAGAGGTAGGCGCCCCCTACGAGCAGTACTTC.

V and J are TRBV18 and TRBJ2-3; 8 nucleotides line up with TRBD1. The germline gives CDR1 KGHSH, CDR2 LQKENI. This CDR3 is 15 amino acids long. The J segment lost 6 bases and the V segment lost 5 bases, leaving 10 bases of the junction unmatched. CDR3 nucleotides: TGTGCCAGCTCAATGGACAGGGAGGTTGTGGATACGCAGTATTTT. Translation: CASSMDREVVDTQYF.

This chain connects TRBV6-4 to TRBJ1-1, with D possibly matching TRBD1 (6 bases). Germline lookup yields CDR1 MRHNA and CDR2 SNTAGT. The CDR3 has 19 residues. Trimming removed 3 bases at V and 0 bases at J, with 23 bases between. The CDR3 region has the DNA TGTGCCAGCAGTGAATCCCCAGGGGCGAGGAGGGCTATGAACACTGAAGCTTTCTTT. Translation gives CASSESPGARRAMNTEAFF.

V usage is TRBV5-4 and J usage is TRBJ2-2, with TRBD2 as a possible D gene (6 bases). The V end lost 2 bases, the J end lost 6 bases, and 14 bases lay between the germline ends. The germline CDR1 and CDR2 sequences are SGHNT and YYREEE (reference sequence). CDR3 size: 15 residues. CDR3 sequence (DNA): TGTGCCAGCAGCTTTCTTGGGGGGAATGCCGGGGAGCTGTTTTTT. Protein sequence: CASSFLGGNAGELFF.

The rearrangement uses TRBV5-1 and TRBJ2-1, with 14 nucleotides matching TRBD2. V was pared by 6 bases and J by 0 bases, with 8 bases of the junction left unmatched. The germline V gene has CDR1 SGHRS and CDR2 YFSETQ. The CDR3 is 18 amino acids. CDR3 sequence reads: CASNMKTSGGASYNEQFF. CDR3 coding DNA: TGCGCCAGCAACATGAAGACTAGCGGGGGGGCCTCCTACAATGAGCAGTTCTTC.